Shown below are 14 T cell receptor beta chains from a single sample sequenced in a study of T cell responses to AZD1222 COVID-19 vaccine. Only in-frame clones appear in the TCRdb table, and some are missing; sequencing was by immunoSEQ multiplex PCR. The sample comprises approximately 97,000 clones, around 83% of which are singletons, and around 5% rests with the top ten. Sequenced here: peripheral blood, sampled on day 0 of AZD1222 vaccination. These receptors originate from an adult in good health.

This clone is medium-sized (0.01 to 0.1%) in the sample. A much larger clone lies one base from this, so it may be a read error. The CDR3 bases are TGTGCCAGCAGCTTAGTGGGGGACGGGGGGTCCGACGAGCAGTACTTC. Translated: CASSLVGDGGSDEQYF. The rearrangement uses TRBV7-9 and TRBJ2-7, with 7 bases fitting TRBD2. Trimming removed 1 base from V and 5 bases from J; junction bases left unmatched: 11. Germline-derived CDR1 and CDR2 are SEHNR and FQNEAQ (reference sequence). This CDR3 has 16 amino acids.

J is TRBJ2-2 and V is TRBV28, with D perhaps TRBD1 (5 bases). Trimming took off 7 bases at V and 5 bases at J, with 17 bases between the two ends. CDR3 length equals 15 residues. Germline values: CDR1 MDHEN, CDR2 SYDVKM. In nucleotides, the CDR3 is TGTGCCAGCACTAGAGCAACGGCAGGGACCGGGGAGCTGTTTTTT. Residues: CASTRATAGTGELFF.

In this sample, this clone turned up a few times. The chain couples TRBV7-9 to TRBJ1-4, with a tentative D call TRBD1 (6 bases). Germline CDR1 and CDR2: SEHNR and FQNEAQ (reference sequence). The V gene lost 6 bases and the J gene lost 7 bases, with 12 bases spanning the gap. CDR3 length: 13 amino acids. DNA of the CDR3: TGTGCCAGCAGGGCGAGGGGGGCTGAAAAACTGTTTTTT. Encoded protein: CASRARGAEKLFF.

V is TRBV10-1 and J is TRBJ1-3; D uncertain. The CDR3 totals 16 residues. Trimming took 1 base from V and 0 from J, leaving 10 bases between them. Germline loops: CDR1 WNHNN, CDR2 SYGVQD (reference sequence). CDR3 bases: TGCGCCAGCAGTGAGTGCTGGGATACCTCTGGAAACACCATATATTTT. Protein: CASSECWDTSGNTIYF.

This chain connects TRBV5-6 to TRBJ1-5, with TRBD1 identical over 9 bases. This CDR3 has 14 residues. With 5 bases clipped from V and 4 bases from J, the junction kept 4 bases outside the gene matches. The germline gives CDR1 SGHDT, CDR2 YYEEEE. The CDR3 DNA reads TGTGCCAGCAGTTACGGACAGGGGAATCAGCCCCAGCATTTT. Its protein is CASSYGQGNQPQHF.

This chain joins TRBV29-1 and TRBJ1-5; no clear D gene. CDR3 length: 13 amino acids. Germline-derived CDR1 and CDR2 are SQVTM and ANQGSEA. Trimming removed 7 bases from V and 4 bases from J, with 14 bases in between. Here the CDR3 reads CSGSYGRNQPQHF. The DNA for the CDR3 is TGCAGCGGTTCCTACGGCCGTAATCAGCCCCAGCATTTT.

This clone was detected only a few times. At one end, the junction sequence differs from germline, possibly due to a read error. The chain is built from TRBV2 and TRBJ2-4, with a tentative D call TRBD2 (5 bases). The CDR3 loop spans 16 amino acids. Germline lookup yields CDR1 SNHLY and CDR2 FYNNEI. The CDR3 sequence: CASTEGPGIAKNIQYF. Written as DNA, the CDR3 is TGTGCCAGCACTGAAGGCCCGGGAATAGCCAAAAACATTCAGTACTTC.

The chain carries TRBV18 and TRBJ1-6; TRBD1 aligns across 10 bases. V was clipped by 3 bases and J by 9 bases; unmatched bases: 2. Germline-derived CDR1 and CDR2 are KGHSH and LQKENI. CDR3 size: 14 residues. The CDR3 loop is CASSPWTGGSPLHF. The CDR3 region has the DNA TGTGCCAGCTCACCTTGGACAGGGGGTTCACCCCTCCACTTT. Variable domain in full (rest from reference TRBV18 and TRBJ1-6): NAGVMQNPRHLVRRRGQEARLRCSPMKGHSHVYWYRQLPEEGLKFMVYLQKENIIDESGMPKERFSAEFPKEGPSILRIQQVVRGDSAAYFCASSPWTGGSPLHFGNGTRLTVT.

The chain recombines TRBV5-4 with TRBJ2-3, with 7 bases aligning to TRBD1. CDR1 SGHNT and CDR2 YYREEE come from the germline V gene (reference sequence). Trimming at V came to 10 bases and at J to 0 bases, leaving 14 bases not matched to a gene. This CDR3 spans 16 amino acids. The CDR3 sequence is CADRDSGRTSTDTQYF. CDR3 nucleotide sequence: TGTGCCGACCGGGACAGCGGTAGGACTAGCACAGATACGCAGTATTTT.

The rearrangement links TRBV4-3 to TRBJ2-2, with TRBD2 matching 9 bases. The CDR3 runs 16 residues. V lost 4 bases and J lost 4; bases outside the gene matches: 7. Germline CDR1 reads LGHNA; CDR2 reads YSLEER. The CDR3 protein is CASSLRAGGPTGELFF. CDR3 DNA: TGCGCCAGCAGCCTCAGGGCGGGAGGGCCCACCGGGGAGCTGTTTTTT.

This chain connects TRBV21-1 to TRBJ2-5. TRBV21-1 is tagged as a pseudogene. This CDR3 comprises 13 residues. This chain's CDR3 is CASSGDLQETQYF. CDR3 nucleotide sequence: TGTGCCAGCAGCGGGGACCTCCAAGAGACCCAGTACTTC.

V and J are TRBV29-1 and TRBJ2-5, with 12 bases lining up with TRBD2. V lost 6 bases and J lost 5; bases outside the gene matches: 4. Per germline, CDR1 SQVTM and CDR2 ANQGSEA. CDR3 size: 13 residues. The CDR3 DNA sequence: TGCAGCGTCGGGACTAGCGGGTTGGAGACCCAGTACTTC. This sequence encodes CSVGTSGLETQYF.

This chain joins TRBV12-3 or TRBV12-4 and TRBJ1-4, with D hard to call. The CDR3 is 13 amino acids. Trimming shortened V by 3 bases and J by 5 bases, and 7 bases separated the two germline ends. CDR3 sequence (DNA): TGTGCCAGCAGTTTTCGGCAGAATGAAAAACTGTTTTTT. This translates into CASSFRQNEKLFF.

The chain carries TRBV6-5 and TRBJ1-4; a weak D match, TRBD1 (5 bases). Per the germline V gene, CDR1 is MNHEY and CDR2 is SVGAGI. This CDR3 comprises 16 residues. Trimming stripped 0 bases from V and 5 bases from J, with 13 bases between. The CDR3 sequence: CASSYSTVAGNEKLFF. CDR3 in DNA: TGTGCCAGCAGTTACTCGACAGTGGCAGGGAATGAAAAACTGTTTTTT.